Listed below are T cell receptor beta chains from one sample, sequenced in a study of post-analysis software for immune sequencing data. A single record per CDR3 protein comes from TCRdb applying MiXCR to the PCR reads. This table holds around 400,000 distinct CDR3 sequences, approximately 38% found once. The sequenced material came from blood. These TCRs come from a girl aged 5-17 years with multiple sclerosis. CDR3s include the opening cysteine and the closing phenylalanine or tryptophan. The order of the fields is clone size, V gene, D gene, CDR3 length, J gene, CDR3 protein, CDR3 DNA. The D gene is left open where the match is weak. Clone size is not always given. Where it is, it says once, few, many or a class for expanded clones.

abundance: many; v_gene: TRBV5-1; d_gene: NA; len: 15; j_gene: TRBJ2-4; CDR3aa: CASSLGWMAKNIQYF; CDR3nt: TGCGCCAGCAGCCTAGGGTGGATGGCCAAAAACATTCAGTACTTC
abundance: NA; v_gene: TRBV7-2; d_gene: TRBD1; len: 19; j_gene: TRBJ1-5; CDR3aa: CASSPGAPQGALGNQPQHF; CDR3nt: TGTGCCAGCAGCCCCGGTGCCCCACAGGGGGCTTTAGGCAATCAGCCCCAGCATTTT
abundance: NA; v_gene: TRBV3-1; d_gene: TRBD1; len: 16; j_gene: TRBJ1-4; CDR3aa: CASSQVQGALGEKLFF; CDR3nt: TGTGCCAGCAGCCAGGTACAGGGGGCCCTCGGTGAAAAACTGTTTTTT
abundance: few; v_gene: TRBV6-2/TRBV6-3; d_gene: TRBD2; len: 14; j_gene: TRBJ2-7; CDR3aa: CASSSGLAFNEQYF; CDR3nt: TGTGCCAGCAGTTCCGGACTAGCCTTTAACGAGCAGTACTTC
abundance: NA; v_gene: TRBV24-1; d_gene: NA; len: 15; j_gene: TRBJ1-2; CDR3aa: CATSVNGQLCYGYTF; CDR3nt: TGTGCCACCAGTGTGAACGGACAATTATGCTATGGCTACACCTTC
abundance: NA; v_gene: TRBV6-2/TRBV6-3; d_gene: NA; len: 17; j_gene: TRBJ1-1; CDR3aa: CASSYLRTAGLNTEAFF; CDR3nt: TGTGCCAGCAGTTACTTACGTACCGCGGGGCTTAACACTGAAGCTTTCTTT
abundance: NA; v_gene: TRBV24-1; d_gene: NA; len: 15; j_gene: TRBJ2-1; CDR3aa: CATSPGGAQRVEQFF; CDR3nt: TGTGCCACCAGTCCTGGGGGGGCACAAAGGGTTGAGCAGTTCTTC
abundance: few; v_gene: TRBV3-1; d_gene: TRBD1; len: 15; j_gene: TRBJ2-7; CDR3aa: CASSPMTGSSYEQYF; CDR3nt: TGTGCCAGCAGCCCTATGACAGGGAGCTCCTACGAGCAGTACTTC
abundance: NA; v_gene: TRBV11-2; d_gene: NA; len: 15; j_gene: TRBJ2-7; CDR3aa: CASSLEFPVAYEQYF; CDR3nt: TGTGCCAGCAGCTTAGAGTTTCCAGTTGCCTACGAGCAGTACTTC
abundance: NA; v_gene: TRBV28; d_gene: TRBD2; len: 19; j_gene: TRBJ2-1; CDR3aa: CASSGVGSGRLSSYNEQFF; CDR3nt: TGTGCCAGCAGTGGTGTCGGTAGCGGGCGATTGAGCTCCTACAATGAGCAGTTCTTC